The present TCR beta chain was sequenced within a study of PD-1 blockade in classical Hodgkin lymphoma. General study points: Why the repertoires differ is still unclear, perhaps disease activity or prior therapy. The CD4+ diversity rise by C4D1 was clearest in complete responders.

A note on this clone: Its matching antigen is unknown.

Measured with immunoSEQ multiplex PCR; TCRdb has only the in-frame clones, and not every one. The table shows 35,000 to 50,000 clones, with less than 75% occurring only once. With 4 bases clipped from V and 8 bases from J, the junction kept 3 bases outside the gene matches. There are 13 residues in the CDR3. CDR1 and CDR2 from the germline V gene are SNHLY and FYNNEI. Time point specified: cycle 4 day 1 (C4D1), after 5 to 7 weeks of nivolumab. All patients experienced relapse after autologous stem cell transplantation, and brentuximab vedotin exposure was variable. The source was peripheral blood mononuclear cells (PBMCs), collected before the fourth cycle of nivolumab. The gene calls are TRBV2 and TRBJ1-4; 8 nucleotides match TRBD1. The receptor was isolated from a human donor with classical Hodgkin lymphoma. As DNA, the CDR3 is TGTGCCAGCAGTGCGGGACAGGACGAAAAACTGTTTTTT. Protein sequence: CASSAGQDEKLFF.